What follows is one T cell receptor beta chain and its context. It has no known antigen specificity. This sample stems from a study of synovial regulatory T cells in juvenile arthritis (dated by TCRdb to between 2014 and 2017). General notes on the study: Among the sequenced patients, three were classified as therapy-naive, methotrexate plus infliximab was given to one, methotrexate was given to about 6, and treatment information was unavailable for one. Effector T cell subsets were also sequenced in the study cohort for comparisons, but only blood and synovial fluid Treg cells are covered by the Treg dataset alone. Treg and Teff subsets from ten or so JIA patients with active disease were included in the TCR repertoire comparisons. The study compared TCRbeta CDR3 repertoires of blood iaTreg cells, other blood Treg cells and synovial fluid Treg cells from matched patient samples.

The library was prepared using the immunoSEQ multiplex PCR assay. Adaptive Biotechnologies carried out the TCRbeta CDR3 sequencing. The authors processed their data as follows. Repertoire similarity was assessed with the Chao-modified Jaccard index and with the median clonotype overlap from 200 random subsamples of equal sample size. Similarity analyses were performed using either productive nucleotide sequences or in silico-translated amino acid sequences. Repertoires were compared using hierarchical clustering with single linkage and t-SNE, both based on Chao-modified Jaccard distances. After normalising for sample size, the researchers measured repertoire diversity with the Renyi index across a range of alpha values. TCRdb re-hosts the immuneACCESS table, in-frame sequences only. Its copies lack some clones; in the studies checked, an unresolved V gene accounts for under half of them, and the cause for the rest is not known. V and J calls and clone size are those listed in that table; D and trimming were worked out from the DNA. This sample's clone table shows under 8,000 clones. The top ten clones comprise 0.6% to 0.7% of the sample.

TCR repertoire donors were about 11 juvenile idiopathic arthritis patients with active disease who had not reached inactive disease, 3 polyarticular and 8 oligoarticular. The TCR-sequenced patients had a median age of roughly 10 years (range about 2.3-22.9) and median disease duration of 7 years (range 0.2-19.1). The samples for TCR repertoire analysis were obtained at two Italian centres. Peripheral blood mononuclear cells were isolated using a Histopaque-1077 density gradient and were cryopreserved in 90% FCS with approximately 10% DMSO. Study-level results and caveats: iaTreg TCR repertoires were largely private across patients and partially overlapped with synovial Teff and blood CPL repertoires. Synovial Treg cells shared more CDR3 sequences with iaTreg cells than with other blood Treg cells, and Chao-Jaccard similarity confirmed that synovial Treg cells were more closely related to iaTreg cells. Blood iaTreg cells showed lower TCR diversity than other blood Treg cells, consistent with antigen-driven expansion.

From the germline V gene, CDR1 is SGHTA and CDR2 is FQGNSA. There are 13 amino acids in the CDR3, from cysteine to phenylalanine inclusive. DNA was not recorded. Sequenced sample: Treg cells from blood. The intended sense of this specimen's cell subset or site label: remaining (HLA-DR-negative) circulating blood Treg cells. This TCR was recovered from a donor aged 2-30 years with juvenile idiopathic arthritis. The receptor chain draws on TRBV7-2 and TRBJ1-4; the TRBD1 assignment by TCRdb is unverifiable without DNA. The CDR3 sequence is CAISGRGSEKLFF.